This T cell receptor (beta chain) was recovered during a study of T cells in Graves' hyperthyroidism and ophthalmopathy. Ophthalmopathy patients had Clinical Activity Score at least 3, NOSPECS grade at least 4, duration under 3 months. Patients with uncontrolled infections, other autoimmune diseases, pregnancy or lactation were excluded. The study based diagnoses on clinical symptoms, serum thyroxine and TRAb, thyroid ultrasound and orbital computed tomography. The CDR3 contains 12 residues. The germline V gene encodes CDR1 KGHSH and CDR2 LQKENI. A word on this clonotype: Given a much more abundant clone one base away, this may be a read error.

TCR beta CDR3 regions were amplified from RNA transcripts. When the TCR CDR3 underwent first-round RT-PCR, the HTBI primer set was used. Via MiXCR, TCRdb re-called the multiplex PCR reads, giving one row per CDR3 protein. The table has about 500,000 distinct CDR3 sequences, about 16% seen once. This sequence joins TRBV18 and TRBJ2-1; D not resolved. This receptor was obtained from a woman aged 30 to 39 with Graves' ophthalmopathy. Sequencing was carried out using blood. For the CDR3, the DNA is TGTGCCAGCTCACTTCCCTACAATGGGCAGTTCTTC. Its protein product is CASSLPYNGQFF.